The 17 T cell receptor beta chains reported below all come from one sample, sequenced in a study of shared clonotypes between healthy human individuals. Clones were read by immunoSEQ multiplex PCR, and TCRdb kept only the in-frame ones, dropping some. The data contain roughly 2.5 million clones, approximately 94% of them singletons. The specimen sequenced was naive CD4+ T cells sorted from blood. Regarding subset: CD45RA+ positively selected. The receptors come from a man aged 18 to 29 in good health.

V is TRBV7-9 and J is TRBJ2-7; D could derive from TRBD1 or TRBD2 (6 bases each). CDR1 is SEHNR and CDR2 is FQNEAQ in the germline V gene (reference sequence). With 1 base removed from V and 3 bases from J, the gap between germline ends came to 16 bases. CDR3 length: 16 residues. CDR3 nucleotide sequence: TGTGCCAGCAGCTTAGGTATAGGGGGGCGAGGCTACGAGCAGTACTTC. This sequence encodes CASSLGIGGRGYEQYF. Full variable domain (missing parts from reference TRBV7-9 and TRBJ2-7): DTGVSQNPRHKITKRGQNVTFRCDPISEHNRLYWYRQTLGQGPEFLTYFQNEAQLEKSRLLSDRFSAERPKGSFSTLEIQRTEQGDSAMYLCASSLGIGGRGYEQYFGPGTRLTVT.

The chain combines TRBV30 with TRBJ1-1; possibly TRBD1 for D (6 bases). The CDR3 loop spans 14 amino acids. Germline V gives CDR1 GTSNPN, CDR2 SVGIG (reference sequence). V lost 3 bases and J 6 bases, leaving 17 bases between the germline ends. CDR3 bases: TGTGCCTGGAGCCCAGGGCCGGGGGCCCCTGAAGCTTTCTTT. It yields the protein CAWSPGPGAPEAFF.

The V gene is TRBV19, the J gene TRBJ1-1; D is undetermined. Trimming cost V 5 bases and J 4 bases, with 17 bases left between them. The germline CDR1 and CDR2 sequences are LNHDA and SQIVND (reference sequence). The CDR3 extends over 15 amino acids. The CDR3 is CASSSGWPVFTEAFF. For the CDR3, the DNA is TGTGCCAGTAGTTCGGGGTGGCCGGTGTTCACTGAAGCTTTCTTT.

The chain has TRBV5-8 and TRBJ2-7; 7 bases agree with TRBD1. Germline CDR1 and CDR2: SGHTS and YDEGEE. The CDR3 loop spans 14 amino acids. The ends lost 2 bases at V and 2 bases at J; junction bases unmatched: 4. The CDR3 sequence: CASSFPQGAYEQYF. CDR3 in DNA: TGTGCCAGCAGCTTCCCCCAGGGGGCCTACGAGCAGTACTTC.

The V and J genes are TRBV5-4 and TRBJ2-1; D is uncertain. The CDR3 extends over 15 amino acids. CDR1 is SGHNT, CDR2 YYREEE, per germline (reference sequence). Trimming removed 0 bases at V and 8 bases at J, with 15 bases between. In nucleotides, the CDR3 is TGTGCCAGCAGCTTGGTCGGACCCCTTGTGGATGAGCAGTTCTTC. It specifies CASSLVGPLVDEQFF. Based on the CDR3 plus reference TRBV5-4 and TRBJ2-1, the full variable domain is ETGVTQSPTHLIKTRGQQVTLRCSSQSGHNTVSWYQQALGQGPQFIFQYYREEENGRGNFPPRFSGLQFPNYSSELNVNALELDDSALYLCASSLVGPLVDEQFFGPGTRLTVL.

This clone was detected only once. The genes are TRBV29-1 and TRBJ1-2, with 11 bases that match TRBD1. Germline CDR1 SQVTM, CDR2 ANQGSEA. The V gene end was trimmed by 3 bases and the J gene end by 2 bases; junction bases not matched to a gene: 2. There are 14 residues in the CDR3. The CDR3 is CSVDRDRGNYGYTF. The CDR3 DNA reads as TGCAGCGTTGACAGGGACAGGGGGAACTATGGCTACACCTTC.

In regard to this clone: The same CDR3 is also encoded by other DNA sequences in this sample. The chain has TRBV18 and TRBJ2-5; 7 nucleotides align to TRBD1. Germline V gives CDR1 KGHSH, CDR2 LQKENI. V lost 0 bases to trimming and J lost 5 bases; unmatched junction nucleotides: 3. CDR3 length equals 14 residues. DNA for the CDR3: TGTGCCAGCTCACCACCCAGCAGGGGGGAGACCCAGTACTTC. Protein product: CASSPPSRGETQYF.

This chain uses TRBV2 with TRBJ1-1; no clear D. Per germline, CDR1 SNHLY and CDR2 FYNNEI. V was clipped by 2 bases and J by 2 bases, with 12 bases between them. CDR3 size: 15 residues. The CDR3 DNA reads as TGTGCCAGCAGTGAAAGGGCAGAATTAAACACTGAAGCTTTCTTT. The encoded protein is CASSERAELNTEAFF.

The chain couples TRBV25-1 to TRBJ2-7; possible D gene TRBD1, 5 bases. Germline CDR1 is MGHDK and CDR2 is SYGVNS. This CDR3 has 15 amino acids. V was trimmed by 1 base and J by 3 bases, leaving 13 bases between them. The CDR3 DNA reads TGTGCCAGCAGTGAATTGGGGCTTACAGTCTACGAGCAGTACTTC. This codes for CASSELGLTVYEQYF.

In this sample, this clone turned up once. The chain employs TRBV9 and TRBJ2-2, with D possibly matching TRBD1 (5 bases). Looked up from germline, CDR1 is SGDLS and CDR2 is YYNGEE. V lost 0 bases and J 4 bases, leaving 10 bases between the germline ends. The CDR3 extends over 15 amino acids. CDR3 DNA sequence: TGTGCCAGCAGCGTAGATCGACAGACCACCGGGGAGCTGTTTTTT. Translating gives CASSVDRQTTGELFF. Drawing the rest from reference TRBV9 and TRBJ2-2, the complete variable domain is DSGVTQTPKHLITATGQRVTLRCSPRSGDLSVYWYQQSLDQGLQFLIQYYNGEERAKGNILERFSAQQFPDLHSELNLSSLELGDSALYFCASSVDRQTTGELFFGEGSRLTVL.

On this clone itself: The same CDR3 also results from other DNA sequences found in this sample. The rearrangement links TRBV20-1 to TRBJ2-5; D not certain. V lost 3 bases, J lost 5 bases, and 4 bases lay in between. The CDR3 is made up of 10 amino acids. Germline V gives CDR1 DFQATT, CDR2 SNEGSKA (reference sequence). CDR3 nucleotides: TGCAGTGCTAGTGGTGAGACCCAGTACTTC. Protein: CSASGETQYF.

CDR3 in amino acids: CAWSVMGLGTVRGYTF. CDR3 DNA: TGTGCCTGGAGTGTAATGGGCCTCGGGACAGTTCGGGGCTACACCTTC. The rearrangement links TRBV30 to TRBJ1-2; 7 bases are a match to TRBD1. The CDR3 contains 16 residues. Unmatched junction bases numbered 15, after V lost 0 bases and J lost 8 bases. Germline-derived CDR1 and CDR2 are GTSNPN and SVGIG (reference sequence). Drawing the rest from reference TRBV30 and TRBJ1-2, the complete variable domain is SQTIHQWPATLVQPVGSPLSLECTVEGTSNPNLYWYRQAAGRGLQLLFYSVGIGQISSEVPQNLSASRPQDRQFILSSKKLLLSDSGFYLCAWSVMGLGTVRGYTFGSGTRLTVV.

CDR3 sequence reads: CASSPLPPQAVGYNEQFF. CDR3 bases: TGTGCCAGCTCACCACTTCCCCCACAAGCCGTGGGTTACAATGAGCAGTTCTTC. This chain joins TRBV18 and TRBJ2-1; the D is unclear. The ends were cut back, 1 base at V and 4 bases at J, with 20 bases in the middle. The germline V gene encodes CDR1 KGHSH and CDR2 LQKENI. The CDR3 has 18 residues.

This clone was detected once. This chain joins TRBV25-1 and TRBJ2-2, with D hard to call. CDR1 and CDR2 from the germline V gene are MGHDK and SYGVNS. This CDR3 comprises 14 residues. Trimming cost V 4 bases and J 1 base, with 7 bases left between them. This CDR3 reads CASSVAVNTGELFF. The DNA of the CDR3 is TGTGCCAGCAGTGTGGCAGTGAACACCGGGGAGCTGTTTTTT.

The V gene is TRBV2, the J gene TRBJ1-1; D unresolved. The germline gives CDR1 SNHLY, CDR2 FYNNEI. Between the trimmed V and J ends, which lost 5 bases and 5 bases, there was a span of 6 bases. The CDR3 sequence is 11 residues long. CDR3 DNA: TGTGCCAGCAGTTACACGACTGAAGCTTTCTTT. Amino acids: CASSYTTEAFF.

The chain is built from TRBV5-1 and TRBJ2-1, with 14 positions matching TRBD2. The CDR3 spans 17 residues. Trimming cost V 4 bases and J 6 bases; bases outside gene matches: 9. Germline assignment: CDR1 SGHRS and CDR2 YFSETQ. The chain's CDR3 is CASSQGLAGDGGNEQFF. The CDR3 DNA follows: TGCGCCAGCAGCCAGGGACTAGCGGGGGACGGCGGCAATGAGCAGTTCTTC.

Concerning this clone: Other nucleotide sequences in the sample specify the same CDR3. This rearrangement joins TRBV28 to TRBJ2-7; D possibly corresponds to TRBD2 (5 bases). Germline V gene data show CDR1 as MDHEN and CDR2 as SYDVKM. This CDR3 spans 13 amino acids. Trimming took 2 bases from V and 2 from J, leaving 7 bases between them. As DNA, the CDR3 is TGTGCCAGCAGTTTAACCGGGACCTACGAGCAGTACTTC. Protein product: CASSLTGTYEQYF.